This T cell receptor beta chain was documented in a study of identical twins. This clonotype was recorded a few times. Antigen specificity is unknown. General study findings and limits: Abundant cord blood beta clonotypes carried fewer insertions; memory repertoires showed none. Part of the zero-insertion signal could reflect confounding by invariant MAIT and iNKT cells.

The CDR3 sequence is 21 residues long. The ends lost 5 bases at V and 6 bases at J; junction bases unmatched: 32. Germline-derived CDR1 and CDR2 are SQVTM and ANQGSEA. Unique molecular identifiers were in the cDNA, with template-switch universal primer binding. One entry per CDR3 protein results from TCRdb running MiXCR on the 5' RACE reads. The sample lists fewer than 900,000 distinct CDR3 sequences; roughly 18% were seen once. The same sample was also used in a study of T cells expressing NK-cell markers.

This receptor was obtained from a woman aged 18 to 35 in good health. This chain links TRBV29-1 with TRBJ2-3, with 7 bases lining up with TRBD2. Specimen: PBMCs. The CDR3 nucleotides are TGCAGCGTTACCAGCCGGTGGCAGACAGTTACTCAGCGGGGCAGGACGGATACGCAGTATTTT. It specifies CSVTSRWQTVTQRGRTDTQYF.